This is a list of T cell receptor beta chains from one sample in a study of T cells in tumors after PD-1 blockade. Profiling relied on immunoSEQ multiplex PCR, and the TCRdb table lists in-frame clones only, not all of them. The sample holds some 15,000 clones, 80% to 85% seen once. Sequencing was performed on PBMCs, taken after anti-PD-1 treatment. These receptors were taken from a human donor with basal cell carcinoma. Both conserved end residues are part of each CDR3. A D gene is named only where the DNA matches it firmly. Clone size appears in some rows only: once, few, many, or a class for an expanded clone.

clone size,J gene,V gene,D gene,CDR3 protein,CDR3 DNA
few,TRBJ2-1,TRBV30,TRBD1,CAWSVLVRGRNEQFF,TGTGCCTGGAGTGTACTCGTCAGGGGGCGGAATGAGCAGTTCTTC
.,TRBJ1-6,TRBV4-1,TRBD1,CASHPTGARNSPLHF,TGCGCCAGCCACCCGACAGGGGCCCGTAATTCACCCCTCCACTTT
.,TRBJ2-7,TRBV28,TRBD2,CASSTSGLSSYEQYF,TGTGCCAGCAGTACTAGCGGCCTGAGCTCCTACGAGCAGTACTTC
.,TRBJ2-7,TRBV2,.,CASTAVEADEQYF,TGTGCCAGCACTGCAGTCGAGGCTGACGAGCAGTACTTC
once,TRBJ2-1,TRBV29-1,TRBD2,CSLRTSGSSYNEQFF,TGCAGCTTGAGGACTAGCGGGAGCTCCTACAATGAGCAGTTCTTC
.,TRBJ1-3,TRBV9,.,CASSVDQETGAIYF,TGTGCCAGCAGCGTCGATCAGGAGACTGGTGCCATATATTTT
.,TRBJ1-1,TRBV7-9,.,CASSLGSNGHGTEAFF,TGTGCCAGCAGCTTAGGATCCAATGGGCACGGCACTGAAGCTTTCTTT
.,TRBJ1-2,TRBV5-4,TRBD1,CASNARQGAVNYGYTF,TGTGCCAGCAACGCGCGACAGGGGGCAGTTAACTATGGCTACACCTTC
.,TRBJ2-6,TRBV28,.,CASSLGPAAGANVLTF,TGTGCCAGCAGTTTGGGCCCAGCAGCTGGGGCCAACGTCCTGACTTTC
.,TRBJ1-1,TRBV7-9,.,CASSTGFTEAFF,TGTGCCAGCAGCACAGGGTTCACTGAAGCTTTCTTT
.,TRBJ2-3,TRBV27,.,CASSSRDTQYF,TGTGCCAGCAGTTCCCGGGATACGCAGTATTTT
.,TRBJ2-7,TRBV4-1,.,CASSQFPGVTYEQYF,TGCGCCAGCAGCCAGTTCCCCGGGGTTACCTACGAGCAGTACTTC
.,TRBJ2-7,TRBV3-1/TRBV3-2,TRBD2,CASSLRLAGGWEQYF,TGTGCCAGCAGCCTTCGACTAGCGGGGGGGTGGGAGCAGTACTTC
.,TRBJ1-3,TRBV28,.,CASTGTWLSGNTIYF,TGTGCCAGCACCGGGACATGGCTGTCTGGAAACACCATATATTTT
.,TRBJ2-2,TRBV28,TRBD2,CASASGGITGELFF,TGTGCCAGCGCTAGCGGGGGAATCACCGGGGAGCTGTTTTTT
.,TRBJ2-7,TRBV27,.,CASSWGGAYEQYF,TGTGCCAGCAGTTGGGGTGGAGCCTACGAGCAGTACTTC
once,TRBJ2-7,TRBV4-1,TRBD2,CASSRDYSMSEQYF,TGCGCCAGCAGCCGGGACTATTCGATGAGCGAGCAGTACTTC
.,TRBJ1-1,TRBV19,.,CASSIPGGKTEAFF,TGTGCCAGTAGTATTCCGGGGGGCAAGACTGAAGCTTTCTTT
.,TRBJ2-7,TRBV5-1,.,CASSYWLRATSYEQYF,TGCGCCAGCAGCTATTGGTTGAGGGCCACCTCCTACGAGCAGTACTTC
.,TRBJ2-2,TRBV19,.,CASSIPGGGHTGELFF,TGTGCCAGTAGTATCCCCGGAGGGGGCCACACCGGGGAGCTGTTTTTT
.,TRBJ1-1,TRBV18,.,CASSPAVKDTEAFF,TGTGCCAGCTCACCGGCGGTTAAGGACACTGAAGCTTTCTTT
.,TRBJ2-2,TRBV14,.,CASSQDRQVTGELFF,TGTGCCAGCAGCCAAGATAGGCAGGTCACCGGGGAGCTGTTTTTT
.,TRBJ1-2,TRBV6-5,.,CASRRWTDYGYTF,TGTGCCAGCAGGAGATGGACGGATTATGGCTACACCTTC
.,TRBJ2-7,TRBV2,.,CASRANPRDNRSYEQYF,TGTGCCAGCAGAGCAAATCCCCGGGACAACCGCTCCTACGAGCAGTACTTC
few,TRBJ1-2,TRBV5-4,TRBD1,CASSQDRVDGYTF,TGTGCCAGCAGCCAGGACAGGGTCGATGGCTACACCTTC
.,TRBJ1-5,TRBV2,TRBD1,CASSTMMGTGRQPQHF,TGTGCCAGCAGCACAATGATGGGGACAGGAAGGCAGCCCCAGCATTTT
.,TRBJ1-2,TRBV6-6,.,CASSYSVSSDGYTF,TGTGCCAGCAGTTACTCGGTCAGTAGCGATGGCTACACCTTC
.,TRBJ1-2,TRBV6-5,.,CASRPLEGTGGYTF,TGTGCCAGCAGGCCGTTGGAGGGTACAGGTGGCTACACCTTC
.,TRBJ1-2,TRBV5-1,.,CASSPDIYGYTF,TGCGCCAGCAGCCCCGACATCTATGGCTACACCTTC
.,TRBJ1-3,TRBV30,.,CAWSIGRSSGNTIYF,TGTGCCTGGAGTATTGGAAGGTCCTCTGGAAACACCATATATTTT
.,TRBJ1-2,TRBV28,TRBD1,CASSPGTGNGYTF,TGTGCCAGCAGTCCAGGGACAGGGAATGGCTACACCTTC
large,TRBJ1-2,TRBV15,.,CATSRDLDSSYGYTF,TGTGCCACCAGCAGAGATCTCGACAGTTCCTATGGCTACACCTTC
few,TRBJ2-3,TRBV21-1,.,CASSKALLRRFEESGTDTQYF,TGTGCCAGCAGCAAAGCGCTTTTACGGCGGTTCGAGGAATCTGGCACAGATACGCAGTATTTT
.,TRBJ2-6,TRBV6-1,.,CASSEALHRFSGANVLTF,TGTGCCAGCAGTGAAGCGCTTCACCGGTTCTCTGGGGCCAACGTCCTGACTTTC
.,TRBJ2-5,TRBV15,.,CATSLHPSGTQYF,TGTGCCACCAGCTTACACCCTTCGGGGACCCAGTACTTC
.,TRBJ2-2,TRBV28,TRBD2,CASSLSKPGLAGWGELFF,TGTGCCAGCAGTTTATCGAAACCGGGACTAGCGGGTTGGGGGGAGCTGTTTTTT
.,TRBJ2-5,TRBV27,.,CASSPGRGRLNQETQYF,TGTGCCAGCAGTCCCGGAAGGGGCAGACTTAATCAAGAGACCCAGTACTTC
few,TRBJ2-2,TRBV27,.,CATAFEVNTGELFF,TGTGCCACCGCGTTTGAGGTTAACACCGGGGAGCTGTTTTTT
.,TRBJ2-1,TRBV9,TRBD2,CASSVGAGGLADNEQFF,TGTGCCAGCAGCGTAGGTGCCGGGGGTCTAGCGGACAATGAGCAGTTCTTC
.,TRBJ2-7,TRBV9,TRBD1,CASSETGQASYEQYF,TGTGCCAGCAGCGAAACTGGACAGGCTTCCTACGAGCAGTACTTC
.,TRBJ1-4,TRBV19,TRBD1,CASSNRGQGKLFF,TGTGCCAGTAGTAACAGGGGGCAGGGAAAACTGTTTTTT
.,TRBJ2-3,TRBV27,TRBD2,CASSFGLAGPDTQYF,TGTGCCAGCAGTTTTGGGCTAGCGGGGCCAGATACGCAGTATTTT
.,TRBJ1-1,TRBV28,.,CASSLPTGGPTEAFF,TGTGCCAGCAGTTTACCCACGGGGGGCCCCACTGAAGCTTTCTTT
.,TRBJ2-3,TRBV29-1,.,CSVVLPGGTDTQYF,TGCAGCGTTGTATTACCCGGGGGAACAGATACGCAGTATTTT
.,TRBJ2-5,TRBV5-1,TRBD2,CASSFGTSGWETQYF,TGCGCCAGCAGCTTCGGGACTAGCGGATGGGAGACCCAGTACTTC
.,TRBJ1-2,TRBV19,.,CASSIDPTVYGYTF,TGTGCCAGTAGTATAGATCCGACGGTCTATGGCTACACCTTC
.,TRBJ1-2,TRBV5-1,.,CASSLGQGNYGYTF,TGCGCCAGCAGCTTGGGGCAGGGGAACTATGGCTACACCTTC
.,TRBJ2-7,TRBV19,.,CASSTQGQSYEQYF,TGTGCCAGTAGTACCCAAGGACAGAGCTACGAGCAGTACTTC
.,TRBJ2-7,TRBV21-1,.,CASIRHIGVGYSGGDEQYF,TGTGCCAGCATCCGCCATATTGGGGTTGGCTACTCGGGGGGCGACGAGCAGTACTTC